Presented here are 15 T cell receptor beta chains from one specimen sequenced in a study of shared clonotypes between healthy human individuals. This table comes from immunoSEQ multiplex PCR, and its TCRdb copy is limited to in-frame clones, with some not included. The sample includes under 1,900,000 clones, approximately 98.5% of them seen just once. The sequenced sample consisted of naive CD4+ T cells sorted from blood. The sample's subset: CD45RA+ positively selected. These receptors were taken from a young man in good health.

CDR3 sequence: CASSLPVVAGNYEQYF. DNA of the CDR3: TGCGCCAGCAGCCTACCGGTGGTAGCGGGTAACTACGAGCAGTACTTC. The chain employs TRBV5-1 and TRBJ2-7; the match to TRBD2 covers 7 bases. Losses at the gene ends were 4 bases for V and 3 bases for J; bases not matched to a gene: 13. The CDR3 has 16 amino acids. Germline CDR1 reads SGHRS; CDR2 reads YFSETQ.

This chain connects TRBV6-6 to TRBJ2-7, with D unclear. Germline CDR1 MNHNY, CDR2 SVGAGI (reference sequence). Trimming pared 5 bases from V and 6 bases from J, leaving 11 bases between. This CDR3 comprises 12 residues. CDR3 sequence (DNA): TGTGCCAGCAGTGTGGGCTCGGTCGAGCAGTACTTC. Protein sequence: CASSVGSVEQYF.

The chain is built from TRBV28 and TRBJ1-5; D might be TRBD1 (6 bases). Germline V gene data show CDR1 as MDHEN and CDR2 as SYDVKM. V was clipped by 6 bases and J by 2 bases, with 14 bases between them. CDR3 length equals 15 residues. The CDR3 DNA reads TGTGCCAGCAGACTTCAGGGGTCCGGCAATCAGCCCCAGCATTTT. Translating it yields CASRLQGSGNQPQHF.

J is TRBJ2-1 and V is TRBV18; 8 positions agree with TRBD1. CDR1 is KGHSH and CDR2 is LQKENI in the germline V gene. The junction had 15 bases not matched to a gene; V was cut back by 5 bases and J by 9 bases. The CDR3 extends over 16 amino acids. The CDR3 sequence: CASSTREDRVSTEQFF. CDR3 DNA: TGTGCCAGCTCAACGCGTGAGGACAGGGTGTCTACTGAGCAGTTCTTC.

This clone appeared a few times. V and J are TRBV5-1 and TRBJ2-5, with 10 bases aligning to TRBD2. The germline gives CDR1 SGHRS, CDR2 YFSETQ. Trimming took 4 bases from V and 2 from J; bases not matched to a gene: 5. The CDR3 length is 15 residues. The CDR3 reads CASSPGTSVQETQYF. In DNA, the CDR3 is TGCGCCAGCAGCCCCGGGACTAGCGTACAAGAGACCCAGTACTTC. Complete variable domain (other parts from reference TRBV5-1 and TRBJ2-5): KAGVTQTPRYLIKTRGQQVTLSCSPISGHRSVSWYQQTPGQGLQFLFEYFSETQRNKGNFPGRFSGRQFSNSRSEMNVSTLELGDSALYLCASSPGTSVQETQYFGPGTRLLVL.

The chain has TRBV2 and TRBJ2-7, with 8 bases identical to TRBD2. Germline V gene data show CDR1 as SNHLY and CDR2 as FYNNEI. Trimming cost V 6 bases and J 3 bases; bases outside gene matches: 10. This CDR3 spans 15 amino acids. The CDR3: CASRTTSGGSYEQYF. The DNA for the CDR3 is TGTGCCAGCAGAACTACTAGCGGAGGAAGCTACGAGCAGTACTTC.

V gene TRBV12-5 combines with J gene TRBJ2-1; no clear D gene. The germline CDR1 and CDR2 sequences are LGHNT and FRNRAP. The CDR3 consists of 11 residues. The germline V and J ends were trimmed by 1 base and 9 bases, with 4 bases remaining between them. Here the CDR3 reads CASGLEGEQFF. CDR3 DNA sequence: TGTGCTAGTGGTTTGGAGGGTGAGCAGTTCTTC.

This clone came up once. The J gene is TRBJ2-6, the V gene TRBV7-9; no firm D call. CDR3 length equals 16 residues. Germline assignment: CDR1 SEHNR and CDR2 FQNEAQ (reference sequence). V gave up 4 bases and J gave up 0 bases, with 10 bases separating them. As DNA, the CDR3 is TGTGCCAGCAGCTCCCTCGATACCTCTGGGGCCAACGTCCTGACTTTC. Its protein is CASSSLDTSGANVLTF.

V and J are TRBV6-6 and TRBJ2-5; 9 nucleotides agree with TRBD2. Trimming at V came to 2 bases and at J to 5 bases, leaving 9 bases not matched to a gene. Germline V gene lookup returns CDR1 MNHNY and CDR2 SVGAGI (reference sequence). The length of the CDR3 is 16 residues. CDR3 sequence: CASSYRSGSRGETQYF. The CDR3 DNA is TGTGCCAGCAGTTACCGTAGCGGGAGTCGGGGGGAGACCCAGTACTTC.

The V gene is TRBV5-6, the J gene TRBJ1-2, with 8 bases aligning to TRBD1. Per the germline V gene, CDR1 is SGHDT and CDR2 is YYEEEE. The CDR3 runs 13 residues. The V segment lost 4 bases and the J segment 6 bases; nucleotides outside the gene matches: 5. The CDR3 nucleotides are TGTGCCAGCAGCCAGACAGGGGTACATGGCTACACCTTC. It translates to CASSQTGVHGYTF.

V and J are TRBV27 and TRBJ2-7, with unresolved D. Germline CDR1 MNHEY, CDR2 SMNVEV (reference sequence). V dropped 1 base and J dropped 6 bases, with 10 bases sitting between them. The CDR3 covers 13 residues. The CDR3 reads CASSLFPGREQYF. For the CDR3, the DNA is TGTGCCAGCAGTTTATTCCCCGGGCGCGAGCAGTACTTC.

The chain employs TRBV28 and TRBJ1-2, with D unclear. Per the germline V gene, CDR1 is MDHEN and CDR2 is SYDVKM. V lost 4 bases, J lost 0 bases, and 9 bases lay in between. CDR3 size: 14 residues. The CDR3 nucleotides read TGTGCCAGCAGTTCCGCAGCTTCTAACTATGGCTACACCTTC. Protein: CASSSAASNYGYTF.

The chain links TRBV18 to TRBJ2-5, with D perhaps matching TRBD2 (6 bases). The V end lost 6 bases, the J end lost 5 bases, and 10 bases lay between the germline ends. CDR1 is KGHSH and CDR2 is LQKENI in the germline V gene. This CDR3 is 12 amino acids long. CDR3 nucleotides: TGTGCCAGCTCCTACCGGGGGGAGACCCAGTACTTC. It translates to CASSYRGETQYF.

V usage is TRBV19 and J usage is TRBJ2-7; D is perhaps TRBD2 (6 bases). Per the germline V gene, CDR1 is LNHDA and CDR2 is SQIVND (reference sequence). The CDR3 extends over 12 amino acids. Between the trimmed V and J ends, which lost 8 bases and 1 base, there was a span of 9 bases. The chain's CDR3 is CASGSGSYEQYF. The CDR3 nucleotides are TGTGCCAGTGGGAGCGGGTCCTACGAGCAGTACTTC.

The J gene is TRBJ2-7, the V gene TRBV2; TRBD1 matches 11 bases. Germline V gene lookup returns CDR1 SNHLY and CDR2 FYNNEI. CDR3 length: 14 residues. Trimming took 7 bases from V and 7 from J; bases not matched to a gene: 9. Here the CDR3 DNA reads TGTGCCAGCACTACGGACAGGGGGCTGCGGGAGCAGTACTTC. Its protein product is CASTTDRGLREQYF.